This entry lists 22 T cell receptor beta chains sequenced from one sample in a study of T cell responses to AZD1222 COVID-19 vaccine. The protocol was immunoSEQ multiplex PCR, while the TCRdb copy is restricted to in-frame clones and leaves out a portion. This sample has 150,000 or so clones, with just over 90% found just once. The input for sequencing was peripheral blood, taken on day 0 of AZD1222 vaccination. The receptors stem from an adult in good health.

The chain uses TRBV6-6 and TRBJ2-2; D is uncertain. V lost 7 bases and J 0 bases, leaving 12 bases between the germline ends. This CDR3 spans 15 amino acids. Per germline, CDR1 MNHNY and CDR2 SVGAGI (reference sequence). CDR3 nucleotide sequence: TGTGCCAGCACCAGACTTACATCGAACACCGGGGAGCTGTTTTTT. Its protein product is CASTRLTSNTGELFF.

This chain connects TRBV7-9 to TRBJ1-2; 10 bases align to TRBD1. V was pared by 5 bases and J by 7 bases, with 4 bases of the junction left unmatched. The CDR3 covers 13 residues. Germline V gene lookup returns CDR1 SEHNR and CDR2 FQNEAQ (reference sequence). The CDR3 DNA reads TGTGCCAGCAGCCCGACAGGGGGCGGTGGCTACACCTTC. This gives the protein CASSPTGGGGYTF.

The rearrangement joins TRBV2 to TRBJ1-2, with TRBD1 matching over 7 bases. J gave up 4 bases and V 6 bases, and 8 bases lay outside the gene matches. CDR3 length equals 14 residues. Germline V gives CDR1 SNHLY, CDR2 FYNNEI. CDR3: CASRGDRDIYGYTF. The DNA for the CDR3 is TGTGCCAGCAGAGGGGACAGAGATATCTATGGCTACACCTTC.

The chain carries TRBV28 and TRBJ1-3; D is ambiguous. The CDR3 is 15 residues long. The germline V and J ends were trimmed by 4 bases and 1 base, with 11 bases remaining between them. The germline V gene has CDR1 MDHEN and CDR2 SYDVKM. DNA for the CDR3: TGTGCCAGCAGTTCCCCCCCCGGGTCTGGAAACACCATATATTTT. It specifies CASSSPPGSGNTIYF.

CDR3 bases: TGCGCCAGCAGCTTGACACGGGTCTATGGCTACACCTTC. It is translated as CASSLTRVYGYTF. This rearrangement joins TRBV5-1 to TRBJ1-2; no clear D gene. CDR3 length equals 13 residues. Germline CDR1 is SGHRS and CDR2 is YFSETQ. V was trimmed by 1 base and J by 4 bases, leaving 8 bases between them. Full variable domain (missing parts from reference TRBV5-1 and TRBJ1-2): KAGVTQTPRYLIKTRGQQVTLSCSPISGHRSVSWYQQTPGQGLQFLFEYFSETQRNKGNFPGRFSGRQFSNSRSEMNVSTLELGDSALYLCASSLTRVYGYTFGSGTRLTVV.

The rearrangement uses TRBV2 and TRBJ1-5, with TRBD1 matching 9 bases. The CDR3 has 15 residues. Germline values: CDR1 SNHLY, CDR2 FYNNEI. V shed 7 bases, J shed 7 bases, and the junction held 11 bases outside the gene matches. CDR3 nucleotides: TGTGCCAGCACTCGAACAGGGGGCGCAGGCCAGCCCCAGCATTTT. As protein: CASTRTGGAGQPQHF.

The chain has TRBV7-2 and TRBJ2-3; maybe TRBD1 (5 bases). Trimming stripped 2 bases from V and 5 bases from J, with 8 bases between. The germline V gene encodes CDR1 SGHTA and CDR2 FQGNSA. The CDR3 totals 13 residues. The chain's CDR3 is CASSLQGIDTQYF. The CDR3 nucleotides are TGTGCCAGCAGCTTACAGGGAATAGATACGCAGTATTTT.

This rearrangement joins TRBV5-1 to TRBJ2-3; 8 nucleotides align to TRBD2. The V gene end was trimmed by 3 bases and the J gene end by 2 bases; junction bases not matched to a gene: 11. Per germline, CDR1 SGHRS and CDR2 YFSETQ. This CDR3 region has 17 residues. In DNA, the CDR3 is TGCGCCAGCAGCTCGCGGGGCGGGGGGCTGGTCACAGATACGCAGTATTTT. This codes for CASSSRGGGLVTDTQYF.

The V gene is TRBV5-1, the J gene TRBJ2-2; D may be TRBD2 (6 bases). V gave up 0 bases and J gave up 0 bases, with 6 bases separating them. The CDR3 is 15 residues long. Germline V CDR1 and CDR2: SGHRS, YFSETQ. The CDR3 DNA is TGCGCCAGCAGCTTGGGACTAGCGAACACCGGGGAGCTGTTTTTT. Amino acid sequence: CASSLGLANTGELFF.

This chain connects TRBV28 to TRBJ1-4; D is ambiguous. With 6 bases removed from V and 8 bases from J, the gap between germline ends came to 7 bases. This CDR3 comprises 11 residues. Per the germline V gene, CDR1 is MDHEN and CDR2 is SYDVKM. CDR3 residues: CASSWREKLFF. The CDR3 DNA follows: TGTGCCAGCAGCTGGAGGGAAAAACTGTTTTTT.

The chain has TRBV18 and TRBJ1-4; 9 nucleotides match TRBD1. V was clipped by 1 base and J by 5 bases; unmatched bases: 2. Germline assignment: CDR1 KGHSH and CDR2 LQKENI. The CDR3 has 15 residues. In DNA, the CDR3 is TGTGCCAGCTCACCACGGGGGACAGGGAATGAAAAACTGTTTTTT. Its protein product is CASSPRGTGNEKLFF.

The chain combines TRBV10-3 with TRBJ2-5, with D maybe TRBD1 (6 bases). CDR1 is ENHRY, CDR2 SYGVKD, per germline. V shed 4 bases and J shed 3 bases, with 12 bases lying between them. The CDR3 loop spans 14 amino acids. CDR3 in amino acids: CAISAGGAEETQYF. The DNA for the CDR3 is TGTGCCATCAGTGCTGGGGGCGCAGAAGAGACCCAGTACTTC.

The chain links TRBV9 to TRBJ2-3, with TRBD2 matching 13 bases. In germline, CDR1 is SGDLS, CDR2 YYNGEE. V was clipped by 2 bases and J by 0 bases; unmatched bases: 9. This CDR3 has 19 residues. The DNA for the CDR3 is TGTGCCAGCAGCGTGCGTACTAGCGGGGGGGTTTTGAGCACAGATACGCAGTATTTT. Its translation is CASSVRTSGGVLSTDTQYF.

V is TRBV5-1 and J is TRBJ2-7, with 7 positions matching TRBD1. The CDR3 loop spans 16 amino acids. Germline-derived CDR1 and CDR2 are SGHRS and YFSETQ. The V and J ends lost 0 bases and 2 bases, in that order; junction bases with no gene match: 8. Here the CDR3 reads CASSLEAIGGAYEQYF. The CDR3 DNA reads TGCGCCAGCAGCTTGGAGGCGATAGGGGGCGCCTACGAGCAGTACTTC. The variable domain in full, with the rest retrieved from reference TRBV5-1 and TRBJ2-7, is KAGVTQTPRYLIKTRGQQVTLSCSPISGHRSVSWYQQTPGQGLQFLFEYFSETQRNKGNFPGRFSGRQFSNSRSEMNVSTLELGDSALYLCASSLEAIGGAYEQYFGPGTRLTVT.

The rearrangement uses TRBV30 and TRBJ2-2; tentative D call: TRBD2 (7 bases). CDR1 is GTSNPN and CDR2 is SVGIG in the germline V gene (reference sequence). This CDR3 is built from 14 residues. V shed 4 bases and J shed 4 bases, with 13 bases lying between them. CDR3 coding DNA: TGTGCCTGGAATCGGGGGGCAAGCACCGGGGAGCTGTTTTTT. As protein: CAWNRGASTGELFF.

The chain recombines TRBV5-1 with TRBJ1-6; D gene uncertain. The CDR3 covers 15 residues. V was trimmed by 3 bases and J by 6 bases, leaving 13 bases between them. Germline CDR1 is SGHRS and CDR2 is YFSETQ. The CDR3, as DNA: TGCGCCAGCAGCTCCAACCGGGCCCCTAATTCACCCCTCCACTTT. Residues: CASSSNRAPNSPLHF.

The V gene is TRBV4-3, the J gene TRBJ2-1, with 12 bases identical to TRBD2. Germline-derived CDR1 and CDR2 are LGHNA and YSLEER. The V segment lost 3 bases and the J segment 8 bases; nucleotides outside the gene matches: 5. The CDR3 is made up of 15 amino acids. This chain's CDR3 is CASSQASGGADEQFF. In DNA form, the CDR3 reads TGCGCCAGCAGCCAGGCTAGCGGGGGGGCCGATGAGCAGTTCTTC.

This chain connects TRBV6-2 or TRBV6-3 to TRBJ1-2; no clear D. Deletions cut 0 bases from V and 4 bases from J, with 18 bases between. The CDR3 spans 17 residues. Germline lookup yields CDR1 MNHEY and CDR2 SVGEGT. The CDR3 here is CASSYSPRTSAAYGYTF. CDR3 nucleotide sequence: TGTGCCAGCAGTTACTCCCCCCGGACCTCCGCGGCCTATGGCTACACCTTC.

This clone was recorded only once. The gene calls are TRBV6-2 or TRBV6-3 and TRBJ1-4; D not certain. The germline V gene has CDR1 MNHEY and CDR2 SVGEGT. V lost 2 bases, J lost 6 bases, and 19 bases lay in between. The CDR3 contains 17 residues. The CDR3 bases are TGTGCCAGCAGTTACAGTCGGCTGGGAAAGGGAGATGAAAAACTGTTTTTT. This sequence encodes CASSYSRLGKGDEKLFF.

The J gene is TRBJ2-3, the V gene TRBV7-2; unclear D gene. The CDR3 totals 14 residues. CDR1 is SGHTA and CDR2 is FQGNSA in the germline V gene. The V gene lost 1 base and the J gene lost 0 bases, with 5 bases spanning the gap. This chain's CDR3 is CASSLVTSTDTQYF. CDR3 nucleotides: TGTGCCAGCAGCTTAGTAACGAGCACAGATACGCAGTATTTT.

This clone was recorded a few times. For the CDR3, the DNA is TGTGCCAGCAGCCACCGGGAGCACAATGAGCAGTTCTTC. Amino acid sequence: CASSHREHNEQFF. The chain couples TRBV3-1 (or the pseudogene TRBV3-2) to TRBJ2-1; D is possibly TRBD2 (6 bases). V was clipped by 3 bases and J by 5 bases, with 8 bases between them. Looked up from germline, CDR1 is LGHDT and CDR2 is YNNKEL (reference sequence). This CDR3 is built from 13 residues.

V gene TRBV27 combines with J gene TRBJ1-5; TRBD1 agrees at 8 bases. The germline CDR1 and CDR2 sequences are MNHEY and SMNVEV (reference sequence). V was clipped by 5 bases and J by 1 base; unmatched bases: 1. CDR3 length: 14 amino acids. CDR3 sequence: CASSRTGSNQPQHF. DNA of the CDR3: TGTGCCAGCAGTCGGACAGGGAGCAATCAGCCCCAGCATTTT.